The sequence of this T cell receptor beta chain was determined in a study of T cell repertoires in cytomegalovirus infection. Overall study: Through public TCR beta signatures, both CMV infection and matching HLA type were indicated.

MiXCR, applied by TCRdb to the reads, yields one record per CDR3 protein. The sample consists of some 920,000 distinct CDR3 sequences, 30% to 40% of them appearing once. With regard to this clonotype: Its antigen is not identified.

This CDR3 contains 14 residues. Per germline, CDR1 MNHEY and CDR2 SMNVEV (reference sequence). Trimming took off 5 bases at V and 5 bases at J, with 15 bases between the two ends. Study observations and caveats: HLA-C-restricted, CMV-specific TCR beta clonotypes were dominant ex vivo. Cumulative frequency (of public TCR beta family members) identified carriers of CMV plus the relevant HLA.

The gene calls are TRBV27 and TRBJ1-1; tentatively, D is TRBD1 (6 bases). Sequenced here: cultured CD8+ T cells from PBMCs, sampled from culture after CMV antigen stimulation. This clonotype was sampled from a human donor in good health (CMV status not recorded). Some clones in this sample may be carry-over from other donors' samples. CDR3 region: CASSPEQGGTEAFF. The CDR3 DNA reads TGTGCCAGCAGTCCGGAGCAAGGGGGGACTGAAGCTTTCTTT.